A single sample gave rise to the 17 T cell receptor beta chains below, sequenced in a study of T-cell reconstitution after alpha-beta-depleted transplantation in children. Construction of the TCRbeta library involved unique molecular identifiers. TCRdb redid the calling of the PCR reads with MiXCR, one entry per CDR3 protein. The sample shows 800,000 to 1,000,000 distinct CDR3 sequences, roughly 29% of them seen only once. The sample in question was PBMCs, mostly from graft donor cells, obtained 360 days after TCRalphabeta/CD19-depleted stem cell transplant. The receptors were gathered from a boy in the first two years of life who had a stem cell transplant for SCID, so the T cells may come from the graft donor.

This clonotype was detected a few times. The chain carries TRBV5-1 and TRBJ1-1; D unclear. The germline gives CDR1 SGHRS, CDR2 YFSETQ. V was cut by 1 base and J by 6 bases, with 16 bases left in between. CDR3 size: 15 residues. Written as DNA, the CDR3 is TGCGCCAGCAGCTTGAGCGTACGGGGTAAGGCTGAAGCTTTCTTT. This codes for CASSLSVRGKAEAFF.

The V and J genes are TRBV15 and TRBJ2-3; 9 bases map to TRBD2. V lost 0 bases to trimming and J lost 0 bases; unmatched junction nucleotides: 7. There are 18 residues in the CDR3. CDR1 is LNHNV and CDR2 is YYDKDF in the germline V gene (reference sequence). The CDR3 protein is CATSRDWYTSGSTDTQYF. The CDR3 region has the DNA TGTGCCACCAGCAGAGATTGGTATACTAGCGGGAGCACAGATACGCAGTATTTT.

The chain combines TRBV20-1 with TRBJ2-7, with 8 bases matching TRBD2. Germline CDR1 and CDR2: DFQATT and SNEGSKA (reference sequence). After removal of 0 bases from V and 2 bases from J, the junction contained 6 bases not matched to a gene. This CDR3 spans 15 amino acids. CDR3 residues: CSARDPGSGAYEQYF. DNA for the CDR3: TGCAGTGCTAGAGACCCGGGTAGCGGGGCCTACGAGCAGTACTTC.

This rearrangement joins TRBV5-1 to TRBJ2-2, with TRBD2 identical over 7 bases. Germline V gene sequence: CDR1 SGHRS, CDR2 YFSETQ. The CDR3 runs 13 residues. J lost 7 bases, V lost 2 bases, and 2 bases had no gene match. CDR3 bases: TGCGCCAGCAGCTTTCGGGGGGACGGGGAGCTGTTTTTT. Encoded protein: CASSFRGDGELFF.

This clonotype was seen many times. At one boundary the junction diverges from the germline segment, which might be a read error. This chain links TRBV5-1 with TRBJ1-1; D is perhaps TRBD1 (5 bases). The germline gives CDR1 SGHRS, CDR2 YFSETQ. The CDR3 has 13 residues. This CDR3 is CASSFGQNTEAFF. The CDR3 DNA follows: TGTGCCAGCAGTTTTGGACAGAACACTGAAGCTTTCTTT.

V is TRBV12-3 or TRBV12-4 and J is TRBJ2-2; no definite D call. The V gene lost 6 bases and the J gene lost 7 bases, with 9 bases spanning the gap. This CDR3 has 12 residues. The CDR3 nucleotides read TGTGCCAGCAGCCTGGATCACGGGGAGCTGTTTTTT. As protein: CASSLDHGELFF.

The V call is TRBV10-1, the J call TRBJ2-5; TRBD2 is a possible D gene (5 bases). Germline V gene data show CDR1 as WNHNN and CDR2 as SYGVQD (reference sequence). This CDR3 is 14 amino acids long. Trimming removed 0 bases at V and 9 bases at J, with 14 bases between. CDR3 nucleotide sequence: TGCGCCAGCAGTGAGTCTACTAGTTCCCGGGCCCAGTACTTC. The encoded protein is CASSESTSSRAQYF.

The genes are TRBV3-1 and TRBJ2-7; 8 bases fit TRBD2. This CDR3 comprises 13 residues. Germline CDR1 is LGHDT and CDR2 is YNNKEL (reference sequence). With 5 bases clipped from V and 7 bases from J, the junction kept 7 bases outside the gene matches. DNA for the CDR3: TGTGCCAGCAGCTCCCGGATAGCGGGAGAGCAGTACTTC. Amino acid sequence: CASSSRIAGEQYF.

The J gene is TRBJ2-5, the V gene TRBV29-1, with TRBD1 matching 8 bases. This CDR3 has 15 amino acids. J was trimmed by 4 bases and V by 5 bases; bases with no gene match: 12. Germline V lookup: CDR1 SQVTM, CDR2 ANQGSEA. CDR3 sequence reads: CSVRGRGLRGETQYF. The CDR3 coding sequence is TGCAGCGTTAGGGGCAGGGGGCTCAGAGGAGAGACCCAGTACTTC.

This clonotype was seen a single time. This chain's CDR3 is CASSASPRGDEQYF. The CDR3 coding sequence is TGCGCCAGCAGCGCGAGCCCGCGAGGGGACGAGCAGTACTTC. The genes are TRBV5-1 and TRBJ2-7, with D perhaps matching TRBD1 or TRBD2 (5 bases each). CDR3 length: 14 amino acids. V dropped 4 bases and J dropped 5 bases, with 16 bases sitting between them. Germline loops: CDR1 SGHRS, CDR2 YFSETQ.

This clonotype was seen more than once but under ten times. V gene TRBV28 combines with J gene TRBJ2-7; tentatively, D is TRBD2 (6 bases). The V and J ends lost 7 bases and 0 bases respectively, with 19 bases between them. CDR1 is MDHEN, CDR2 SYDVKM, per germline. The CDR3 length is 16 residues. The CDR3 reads CASTARGRPISYEQYF. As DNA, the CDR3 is TGTGCCAGCACCGCTCGTGGGAGGCCAATCTCCTACGAGCAGTACTTC.

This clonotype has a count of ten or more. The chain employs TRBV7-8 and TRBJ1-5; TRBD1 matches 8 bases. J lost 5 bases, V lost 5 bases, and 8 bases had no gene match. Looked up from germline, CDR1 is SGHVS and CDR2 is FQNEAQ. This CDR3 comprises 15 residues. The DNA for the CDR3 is TGTGCCAGCAGCCTGGACAGGGAGGAAGATCAGCCCCAGCATTTT. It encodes CASSLDREEDQPQHF.

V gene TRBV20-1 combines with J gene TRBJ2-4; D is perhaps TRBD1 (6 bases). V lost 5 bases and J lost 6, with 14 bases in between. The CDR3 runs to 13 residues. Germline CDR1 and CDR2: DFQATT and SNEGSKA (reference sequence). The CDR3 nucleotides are TGCAGTGCTCCCGGACAGTTCGGAAACATTCAGTACTTC. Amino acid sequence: CSAPGQFGNIQYF.

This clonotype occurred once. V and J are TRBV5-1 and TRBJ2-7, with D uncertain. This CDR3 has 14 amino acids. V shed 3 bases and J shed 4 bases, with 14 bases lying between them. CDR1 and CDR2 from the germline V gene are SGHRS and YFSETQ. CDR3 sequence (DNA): TGCGCCAGCAGCTCCGGGTTCCGTCCTTACGAGCAGTACTTC. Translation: CASSSGFRPYEQYF.

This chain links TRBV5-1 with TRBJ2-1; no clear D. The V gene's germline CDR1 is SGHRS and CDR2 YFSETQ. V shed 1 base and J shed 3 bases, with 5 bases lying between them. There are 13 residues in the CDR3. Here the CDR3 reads CASSLPYYNEQFF. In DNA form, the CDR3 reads TGCGCCAGCAGCTTGCCGTACTACAATGAGCAGTTCTTC.

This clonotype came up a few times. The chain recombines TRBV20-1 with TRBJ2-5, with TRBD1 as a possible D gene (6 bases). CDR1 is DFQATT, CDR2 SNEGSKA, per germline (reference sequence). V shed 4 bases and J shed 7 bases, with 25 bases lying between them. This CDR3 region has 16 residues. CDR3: CSATHSGRGGKWTQYF. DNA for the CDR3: TGCAGTGCTACCCACTCAGGCAGGGGCGGAAAGTGGACCCAGTACTTC.

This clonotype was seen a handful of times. CDR3 region: CASSLSGISGGAVDTQYF. In DNA form, the CDR3 reads TGTGCCAGCAGTTTATCGGGGATTAGCGGGGGGGCCGTAGATACGCAGTATTTT. This chain uses TRBV27 with TRBJ2-3; 11 nucleotides align to TRBD2. V shed 0 bases and J 5 bases; nucleotides not matched to a gene: 10. Germline CDR1 and CDR2: MNHEY and SMNVEV (reference sequence). The CDR3 spans 18 residues.